These 19 T cell receptor beta chains share one sample of origin, sequenced in a study of patients and donors after allogeneic stem cell transplantation. TCRdb re-analysed the RT-PCR reads in MiXCR, keeping a single row per CDR3 protein. This sample carries about 110,000 distinct CDR3 sequences, approximately 40% of them seen once, and the ten largest clones take around 25%. The sample comprised blood, either unsorted or a sorted T cell fraction (not recorded which). Every receptor here comes from a human donor who was either an allogeneic HSCT recipient or a stem cell or donor lymphocyte infusion donor (not recorded which). It is not recorded whose cells these are; they may come from a transplant donor.

This clonotype was seen more than once but under ten times. J is TRBJ2-7 and V is TRBV5-6; no clear D gene. The CDR3 is 13 amino acids. V was clipped by 5 bases and J by 7 bases, with 16 bases between them. Germline CDR1 reads SGHDT; CDR2 reads YYEEEE. The CDR3 sequence is CASSPRRLREQYF. Written as DNA, the CDR3 is TGTGCCAGCAGTCCAAGACGTCTACGTGAGCAGTACTTC.

This clonotype was observed many times. The chain combines TRBV20-1 with TRBJ1-1, with D perhaps TRBD1 (5 bases). The CDR3 totals 10 residues. Germline CDR1 DFQATT, CDR2 SNEGSKA (reference sequence). The V and J ends lost 8 bases and 3 bases respectively, with 7 bases between them. The CDR3 is CSLGHTEAFF. CDR3 in DNA: TGCAGTTTGGGGCACACTGAAGCTTTCTTT.

V and J are TRBV6-5 and TRBJ2-1, with D maybe TRBD2 (5 bases). Trimming took off 0 bases at V and 0 bases at J, with 6 bases between the two ends. Germline CDR1 and CDR2: MNHEY and SVGAGI. The length of the CDR3 is 15 residues. The CDR3 coding sequence is TGTGCCAGCAGTTACTCGGGGAGCTCCTACAATGAGCAGTTCTTC. As protein: CASSYSGSSYNEQFF.

The V gene is TRBV20-1, the J gene TRBJ2-3, with D possibly being TRBD2 (6 bases). Germline CDR1 reads DFQATT; CDR2 reads SNEGSKA (reference sequence). The V end lost 5 bases, the J end lost 2 bases, and 14 bases lay between the germline ends. CDR3 size: 14 residues. The CDR3 DNA follows: TGCAGTGCTGTCCCGGGCGGGATCACAGATACGCAGTATTTT. Translating gives CSAVPGGITDTQYF.

J is TRBJ2-3 and V is TRBV12-5, with TRBD1 matching over 8 bases. Trimming took 6 bases from V and 3 from J; bases not matched to a gene: 17. This CDR3 has 18 amino acids. The germline gives CDR1 LGHNT, CDR2 FRNRAP. CDR3: CASGRGQGGREWTDTQYF. The CDR3 DNA reads as TGTGCTAGTGGCCGTGGACAGGGTGGACGGGAATGGACAGATACGCAGTATTTT.

This clonotype has more than one count but fewer than ten. V gene TRBV12-3 or TRBV12-4 combines with J gene TRBJ1-2; D is uncertain. Trimming cost V 0 bases and J 8 bases, with 13 bases left between them. The CDR3 is 14 amino acids. The CDR3 loop reads CASSLAPLLGGYTF. CDR3 in DNA: TGTGCCAGCAGTTTAGCACCTTTACTAGGAGGCTACACCTTC.

This clonotype was observed a few times. The chain links TRBV4-3 to TRBJ2-1, with D perhaps matching TRBD1 (5 bases). Germline lookup yields CDR1 LGHNA and CDR2 YSLEER. The CDR3 is made up of 16 amino acids. Deletions cut 0 bases from V and 1 base from J, with 10 bases between. In DNA form, the CDR3 reads TGCGCCAGCAGCCAAGAGCCAGGGATATCCTACAATGAGCAGTTCTTC. This codes for CASSQEPGISYNEQFF.

The chain is built from TRBV7-9 and TRBJ2-3; D might be TRBD2 (5 bases). The CDR3 runs 17 residues. CDR1 SEHNR and CDR2 FQNEAQ come from the germline V gene (reference sequence). Trimming left V 2 bases short and J 6 bases short, with 21 bases between. CDR3 sequence: CASSLSSRARRGDTQYF. The DNA for the CDR3 is TGTGCCAGCAGCTTATCCTCGCGGGCTAGACGAGGGGATACGCAGTATTTT.

The CDR3 protein is CASTRMGIETQYF. CDR3 bases: TGTGCCAGCACGAGAATGGGTATCGAGACCCAGTACTTC. The chain recombines TRBV25-1 with TRBJ2-5; D gene unclear. Trimming removed 7 bases from V and 5 bases from J, with 14 bases in between. The germline V gene encodes CDR1 MGHDK and CDR2 SYGVNS. The length of the CDR3 is 13 residues.

The rearrangement links TRBV28 to TRBJ1-1; D is possibly TRBD1 (5 bases). The V end was cut by 6 bases, the J end by 5 bases, with 19 bases between. The CDR3 has 15 residues. Germline-derived CDR1 and CDR2 are MDHEN and SYDVKM. The CDR3 here is CASSPGGGGRTEAFF. In DNA, the CDR3 is TGTGCCAGCAGCCCCGGGGGGGGAGGCCGGACTGAAGCTTTCTTT. The variable domain in full, completed from reference TRBV28 and TRBJ1-1, reads DVKVTQSSRYLVKRTGEKVFLECVQDMDHENMFWYRQDPGLGLRLIYFSYDVKMKEKGDIPEGYSVSREKKERFSLILESASTNQTSMYLCASSPGGGGRTEAFFGQGTRLTVV.

The V and J genes are TRBV29-1 and TRBJ2-3; D not certain. Germline values: CDR1 SQVTM, CDR2 ANQGSEA. The CDR3 is made up of 11 amino acids. V lost 6 bases and J lost 6, with 10 bases in between. This CDR3 reads CSVSLGDTQYF. The CDR3 DNA reads as TGCAGCGTCTCCTTAGGGGATACGCAGTATTTT.

This clonotype showed up just a few times. The chain is built from TRBV12-3 or TRBV12-4 and TRBJ1-5; a possible D gene is TRBD1 (5 bases). The CDR3 is 15 amino acids. Trimming pared 6 bases from V and 0 bases from J, leaving 12 bases between. CDR3 coding DNA: TGTGCCAGCAGCCCACAGGTGCTTAGCAATCAGCCCCAGCATTTT. Translation gives CASSPQVLSNQPQHF.

The chain employs TRBV20-1 and TRBJ1-1; perhaps TRBD1 as D (6 bases). Trimming took off 0 bases at V and 0 bases at J, with 17 bases between the two ends. Per germline, CDR1 DFQATT and CDR2 SNEGSKA (reference sequence). The CDR3 is 17 residues long. This CDR3 reads CSARDTGGGLMNTEAFF. In DNA, the CDR3 is TGCAGTGCTAGAGATACTGGCGGGGGCCTAATGAACACTGAAGCTTTCTTT.

This chain links TRBV5-1 with TRBJ2-1; 7 bases agree with TRBD1. CDR1 and CDR2 (germline): SGHRS, YFSETQ. This CDR3 contains 12 residues. V trimming: 1 base; J trimming: 14 bases; junction bases outside the gene matches: 6. CDR3 loop: CASSLNPGQKFF. CDR3 bases: TGCGCCAGCAGCTTGAACCCGGGACAGAAGTTCTTC.

This clonotype was recorded only once. The CDR3: CASRFLLTSGRNIQYF. The CDR3 region has the DNA TGTGCCAGCAGGTTCCTACTGACTAGCGGGAGAAACATTCAGTACTTC. The gene calls are TRBV21-1 and TRBJ2-4; the D call in the table, TRBD2, was not verified against the DNA. TRBV21-1 is an annotated pseudogene. The CDR3 length is 16 residues.

The chain has TRBV7-9 and TRBJ1-1; TRBD1 is a possible D gene (6 bases). The CDR3 length is 11 residues. CDR1 is SEHNR and CDR2 is FQNEAQ in the germline V gene (reference sequence). Deletions cut 6 bases from V and 7 bases from J, with 9 bases between. In DNA, the CDR3 is TGTGCCAGCAGTCCGGACAGTGAAGCTTTCTTT. The encoded protein is CASSPDSEAFF.

This chain joins TRBV5-1 and TRBJ2-3; TRBD1 matches 9 bases. The trim removed 1 base at V and 4 bases at J, leaving 4 bases unmatched. The CDR3 extends over 15 amino acids. In germline, CDR1 is SGHRS, CDR2 YFSETQ. The CDR3 DNA reads as TGCGCCAGCAGCTTGACAGGGGGCGCGGCAGATACGCAGTATTTT. It is translated as CASSLTGGAADTQYF.

Turning to this clonotype: One end of the junction varies from germline; a read error may be responsible. This chain connects TRBV10-2 to TRBJ1-5; no definite D call. The length of the CDR3 is 17 residues. Germline CDR1 WSHSY, CDR2 SAAADI. The CDR3 region is CARSEPRTGRGNQPQHF. The CDR3 DNA sequence: TGCGCCAGAAGTGAGCCCAGGACGGGAAGGGGCAATCAGCCCCAGCATTTT.

The J gene is TRBJ2-7, the V gene TRBV4-2; D gene uncertain. The CDR3 covers 13 residues. Trimming cost V 0 bases and J 5 bases, with 8 bases left between them. Per the germline V gene, CDR1 is LGHNA and CDR2 is YNFKEQ. CDR3 nucleotide sequence: TGTGCCAGCAGCCAAGATAGAGGCGACGAGCAGTACTTC. Translated, it gives CASSQDRGDEQYF.